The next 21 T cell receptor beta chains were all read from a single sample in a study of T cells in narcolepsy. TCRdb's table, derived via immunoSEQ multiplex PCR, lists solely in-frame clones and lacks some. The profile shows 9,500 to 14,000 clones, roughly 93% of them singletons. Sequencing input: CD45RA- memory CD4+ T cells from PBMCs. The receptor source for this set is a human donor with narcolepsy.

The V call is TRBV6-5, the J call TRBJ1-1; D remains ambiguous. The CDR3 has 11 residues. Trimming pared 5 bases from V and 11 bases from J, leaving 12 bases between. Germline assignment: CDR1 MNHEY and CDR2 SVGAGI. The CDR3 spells CASSDPPTAFF. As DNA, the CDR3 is TGTGCCAGCAGTGACCCTCCCACGGCTTTCTTT.

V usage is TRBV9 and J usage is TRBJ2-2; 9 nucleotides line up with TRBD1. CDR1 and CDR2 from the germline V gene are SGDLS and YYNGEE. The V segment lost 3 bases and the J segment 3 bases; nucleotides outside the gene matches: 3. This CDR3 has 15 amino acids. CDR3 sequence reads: CASSAQGADTGELFF. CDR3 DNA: TGTGCCAGCAGCGCACAGGGGGCTGACACCGGGGAGCTGTTTTTT.

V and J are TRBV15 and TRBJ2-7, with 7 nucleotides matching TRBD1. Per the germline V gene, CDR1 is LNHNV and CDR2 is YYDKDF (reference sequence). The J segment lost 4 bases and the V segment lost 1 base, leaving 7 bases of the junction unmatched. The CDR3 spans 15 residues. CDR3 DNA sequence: TGTGCCACCAGCAGAGCGGCAGGGGGATTATACGAGCAGTACTTC. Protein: CATSRAAGGLYEQYF.

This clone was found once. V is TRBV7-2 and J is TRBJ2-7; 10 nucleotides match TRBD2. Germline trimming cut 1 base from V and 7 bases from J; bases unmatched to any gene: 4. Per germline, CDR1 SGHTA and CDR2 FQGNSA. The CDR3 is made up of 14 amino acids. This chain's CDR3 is CASSLGGTSAEQYF. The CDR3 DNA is TGTGCCAGCAGCTTAGGAGGGACTAGCGCGGAGCAGTACTTC.

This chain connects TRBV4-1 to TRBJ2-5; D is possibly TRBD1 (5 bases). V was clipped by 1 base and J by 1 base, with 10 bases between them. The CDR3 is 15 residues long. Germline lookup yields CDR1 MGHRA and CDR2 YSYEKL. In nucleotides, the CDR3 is TGCGCCAGCAGCCAAGGGACACCATCCCAAGAGACCCAGTACTTC. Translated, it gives CASSQGTPSQETQYF.

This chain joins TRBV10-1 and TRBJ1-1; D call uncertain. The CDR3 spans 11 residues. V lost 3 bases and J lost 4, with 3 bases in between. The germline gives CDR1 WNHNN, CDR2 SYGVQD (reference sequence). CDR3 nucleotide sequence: TGCGCCAGCAGTGACGGCACTGAAGCTTTCTTT. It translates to CASSDGTEAFF.

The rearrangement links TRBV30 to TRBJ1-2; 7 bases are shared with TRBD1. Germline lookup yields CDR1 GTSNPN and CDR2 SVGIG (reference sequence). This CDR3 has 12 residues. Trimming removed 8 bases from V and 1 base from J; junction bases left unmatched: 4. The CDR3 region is CARGQLNYGYTF. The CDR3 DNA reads TGTGCCAGGGGGCAGCTTAACTATGGCTACACCTTC.

CDR3 sequence (DNA): TGTGCCACCAGCAGACCCCAGGGGGGACAGGCCAACTATGGCTACACCTTC. It yields the protein CATSRPQGGQANYGYTF. The chain recombines TRBV15 with TRBJ1-2; 8 nucleotides agree with TRBD1. Germline V gene data show CDR1 as LNHNV and CDR2 as YYDKDF (reference sequence). Losses at the gene ends were 2 bases for V and 2 bases for J; bases not matched to a gene: 10. This CDR3 contains 17 residues.

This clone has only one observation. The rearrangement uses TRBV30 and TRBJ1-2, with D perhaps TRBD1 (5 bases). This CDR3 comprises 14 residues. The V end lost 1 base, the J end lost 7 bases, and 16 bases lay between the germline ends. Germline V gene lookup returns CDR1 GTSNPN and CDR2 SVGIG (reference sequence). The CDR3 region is CAWSDWGRVGGYTF. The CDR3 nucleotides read TGTGCCTGGAGTGACTGGGGCAGGGTTGGTGGCTACACCTTC. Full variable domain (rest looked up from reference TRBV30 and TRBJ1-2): SQTIHQWPATLVQPVGSPLSLECTVEGTSNPNLYWYRQAAGRGLQLLFYSVGIGQISSEVPQNLSASRPQDRQFILSSKKLLLSDSGFYLCAWSDWGRVGGYTFGSGTRLTVV.

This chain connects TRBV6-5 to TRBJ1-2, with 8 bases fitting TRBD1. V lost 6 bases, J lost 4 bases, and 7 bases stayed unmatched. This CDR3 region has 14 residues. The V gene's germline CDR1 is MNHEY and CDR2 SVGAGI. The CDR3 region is CASSEDRAPYGYTF. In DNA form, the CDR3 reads TGTGCCAGCAGCGAGGACAGGGCCCCCTATGGCTACACCTTC.

The CDR3 nucleotides are TGTGCCAGCAGTTACGTGGGGCCGAGTCAGCCCCAGCATTTT. This codes for CASSYVGPSQPQHF. The chain uses TRBV6-6 and TRBJ1-5; the D gene is possibly TRBD1 (5 bases). Per germline, CDR1 MNHNY and CDR2 SVGAGI (reference sequence). Trimming took off 2 bases at V and 6 bases at J, with 11 bases between the two ends. The CDR3 has 14 amino acids.

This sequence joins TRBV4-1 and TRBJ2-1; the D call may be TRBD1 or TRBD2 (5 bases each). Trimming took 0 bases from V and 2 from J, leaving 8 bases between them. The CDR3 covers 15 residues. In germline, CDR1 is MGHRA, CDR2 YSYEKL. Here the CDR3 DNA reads TGCGCCAGCAGCCAAGAAGGGGAGACCTACAATGAGCAGTTCTTC. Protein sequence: CASSQEGETYNEQFF.

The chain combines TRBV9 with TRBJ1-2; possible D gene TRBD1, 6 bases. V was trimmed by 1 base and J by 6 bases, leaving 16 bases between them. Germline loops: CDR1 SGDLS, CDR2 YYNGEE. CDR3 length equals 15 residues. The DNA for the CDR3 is TGTGCCAGCAGCGTAACCCCTTACGGGGGCAATGGCTACACCTTC. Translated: CASSVTPYGGNGYTF.

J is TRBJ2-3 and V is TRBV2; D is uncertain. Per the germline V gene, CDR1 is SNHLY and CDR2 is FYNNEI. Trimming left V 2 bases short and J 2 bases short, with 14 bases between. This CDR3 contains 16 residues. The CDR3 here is CASSEFVPINTDTQYF. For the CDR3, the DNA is TGTGCCAGCAGTGAATTTGTCCCGATAAACACAGATACGCAGTATTTT. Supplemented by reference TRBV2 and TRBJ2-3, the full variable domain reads EPEVTQTPSHQVTQMGQEVILRCVPISNHLYFYWYRQILGQKVEFLVSFYNNEISEKSEIFDDQFSVERPDGSNFTLKIRSTKLEDSAMYFCASSEFVPINTDTQYFGPGTRLTVL.

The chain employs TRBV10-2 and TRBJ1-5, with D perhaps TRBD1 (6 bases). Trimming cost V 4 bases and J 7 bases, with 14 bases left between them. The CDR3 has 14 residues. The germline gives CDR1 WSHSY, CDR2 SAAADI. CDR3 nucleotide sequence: TGCGCCAGCAGTGTCCTAGGGGGGGGCCAGCCCCAGCATTTT. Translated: CASSVLGGGQPQHF.

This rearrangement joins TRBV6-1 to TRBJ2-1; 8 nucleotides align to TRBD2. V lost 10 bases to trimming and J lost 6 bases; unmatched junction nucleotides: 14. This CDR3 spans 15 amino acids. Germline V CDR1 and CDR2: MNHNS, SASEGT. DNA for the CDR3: TGTGCCACCACAAAGGGACTAGGAGGGGGCAATGAGCAGTTCTTC. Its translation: CATTKGLGGGNEQFF.

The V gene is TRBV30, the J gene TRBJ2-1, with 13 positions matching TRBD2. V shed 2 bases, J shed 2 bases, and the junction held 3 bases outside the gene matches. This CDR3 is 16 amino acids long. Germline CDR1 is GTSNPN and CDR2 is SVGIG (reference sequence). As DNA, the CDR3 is TGTGCCTGGAGTCGACTAGCGGGGGGTGCCTACAATGAGCAGTTCTTC. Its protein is CAWSRLAGGAYNEQFF.

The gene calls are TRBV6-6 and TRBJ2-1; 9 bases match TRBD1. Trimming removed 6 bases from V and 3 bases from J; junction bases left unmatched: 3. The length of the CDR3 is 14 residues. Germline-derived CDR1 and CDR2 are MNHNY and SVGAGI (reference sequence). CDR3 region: CASRPGQGYNEQFF. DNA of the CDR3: TGTGCCAGCAGACCGGGACAGGGCTACAATGAGCAGTTCTTC.

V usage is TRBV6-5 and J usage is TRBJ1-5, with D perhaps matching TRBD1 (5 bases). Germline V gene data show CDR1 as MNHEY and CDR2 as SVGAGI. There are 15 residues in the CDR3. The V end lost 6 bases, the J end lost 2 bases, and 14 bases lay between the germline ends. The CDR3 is CASRPSGAGNQPQHF. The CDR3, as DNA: TGTGCCAGCAGGCCCTCCGGGGCCGGCAATCAGCCCCAGCATTTT.

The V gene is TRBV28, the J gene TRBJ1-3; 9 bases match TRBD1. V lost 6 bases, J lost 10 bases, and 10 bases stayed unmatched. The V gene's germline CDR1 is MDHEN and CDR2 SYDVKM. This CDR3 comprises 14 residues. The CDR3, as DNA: TGTGCCAGCAGCGTGACCGGGACAGGGAAGACCATATATTTT. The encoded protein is CASSVTGTGKTIYF.

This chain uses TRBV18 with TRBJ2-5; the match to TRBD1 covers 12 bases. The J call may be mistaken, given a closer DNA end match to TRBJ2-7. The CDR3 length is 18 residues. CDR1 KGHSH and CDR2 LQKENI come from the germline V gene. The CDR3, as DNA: TGTGCCAGCTCACTGTTAGGGACAGGGGGCGGACTAGTCTACGAGCAGTACTTC. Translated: CASSLLGTGGGLVYEQYF.